This passage covers 20 T cell receptor beta chains from one sample sequenced in a study of cytomegalovirus exposure and HLA in healthy donors. PCR amplification relied on 60 Vbeta primers (plus 13 Jbeta primers). Clones were read by immunoSEQ multiplex PCR, and TCRdb kept only the in-frame ones, dropping some. The table shows around 120,000 clones, with over 15% occurring only once. Material for sequencing was PBMCs. These receptors were collected from a woman between 18 and 30 years old in good health and CMV-seronegative.

There are many counts of this clone. J is TRBJ1-5 and V is TRBV19; tentatively, D is TRBD1 (6 bases). Trimming took off 7 bases at V and 4 bases at J, with 23 bases between the two ends. CDR1 is LNHDA and CDR2 is SQIVND in the germline V gene (reference sequence). The CDR3 contains 17 residues. CDR3 in amino acids: CASTMGTIQRVNQPQHF. In DNA form, the CDR3 reads TGTGCCAGTACCATGGGGACAATCCAACGGGTTAATCAGCCCCAGCATTTT.

This clone was seen a handful of times. The rearrangement links TRBV7-2 to TRBJ1-5; D not resolved. The CDR3 is made up of 13 amino acids. Germline CDR1 SGHTA, CDR2 FQGNSA. V dropped 5 bases and J dropped 5 bases, with 10 bases sitting between them. In DNA form, the CDR3 reads TGTGCCAGCAGCCTCAACTCGGATCAGCCCCAGCATTTT. Residues: CASSLNSDQPQHF. The full variable domain, with the rest looked up from reference TRBV7-2 and TRBJ1-5, is GAGVSQSPSNKVTEKGKDVELRCDPISGHTALYWYRQSLGQGLEFLIYFQGNSAPDKSGLPSDRFSAERTGGSVSTLTIQRTQQEDSAVYLCASSLNSDQPQHFGDGTRLSIL.

This clone was counted many times. The V and J genes are TRBV9 and TRBJ1-1, with a possible D match to TRBD1 (5 bases). V lost 2 bases and J lost 6, with 20 bases in between. Germline lookup yields CDR1 SGDLS and CDR2 YYNGEE. This CDR3 region has 16 residues. The chain's CDR3 is CASSVSIKTVPPEAFF. The CDR3 DNA reads TGTGCCAGCAGCGTTTCTATTAAGACAGTCCCCCCTGAAGCTTTCTTT.

This chain joins TRBV29-1 and TRBJ1-5, with D maybe TRBD1 (5 bases). The CDR3 loop spans 15 amino acids. Germline CDR1 SQVTM, CDR2 ANQGSEA. V was cut by 5 bases and J by 2 bases, with 16 bases left in between. CDR3 sequence reads: CSVSGAQGGNQPQHF. The CDR3 nucleotides read TGCAGCGTTTCTGGGGCCCAGGGTGGCAATCAGCCCCAGCATTTT.

This clone was seen a handful of times. The chain combines TRBV30 with TRBJ1-1; a weak D match, TRBD1 (5 bases). The germline V gene has CDR1 GTSNPN and CDR2 SVGIG (reference sequence). V lost 3 bases to trimming and J lost 5 bases, with 13 bases between them. The CDR3 runs 13 residues. CDR3 sequence reads: CAWRHRKGTEAFF. The CDR3 DNA follows: TGTGCCTGGAGGCACAGGAAGGGTACTGAAGCTTTCTTT.

This chain uses TRBV27 with TRBJ1-4; D possibly corresponds to TRBD1 (6 bases). Germline-derived CDR1 and CDR2 are MNHEY and SMNVEV (reference sequence). This CDR3 is built from 10 residues. V gave up 9 bases and J gave up 10 bases, with 9 bases separating them. The CDR3: CARKGGKLFF. CDR3 DNA: TGTGCCAGAAAAGGGGGAAAACTGTTTTTT.

This clone was observed a few times. This rearrangement joins TRBV28 to TRBJ1-5, with D possibly being TRBD1 (6 bases). The CDR3 sequence is 18 residues long. Germline CDR1 and CDR2: MDHEN and SYDVKM. The V gene lost 2 bases and the J gene lost 0 bases, with 17 bases spanning the gap. The chain's CDR3 is CASSLAQGATYSNQPQHF. The CDR3, as DNA: TGTGCCAGCAGTTTAGCACAGGGAGCGACGTATAGCAATCAGCCCCAGCATTTT.

This clone was detected a few times. The rearrangement links TRBV6-1 to TRBJ2-5; TRBD2 might be the D (5 bases). The V end was cut by 2 bases, the J end by 4 bases, with 14 bases between. The germline V gene has CDR1 MNHNS and CDR2 SASEGT. This CDR3 comprises 15 residues. The CDR3 loop reads CASSELAGRVETQYF. The CDR3 nucleotides read TGTGCCAGCAGTGAACTGGCGGGCCGGGTAGAGACCCAGTACTTC.

The rearrangement uses TRBV27 and TRBJ1-5, with D perhaps TRBD1 (5 bases). The CDR3 has 17 amino acids. Trimming took off 4 bases at V and 0 bases at J, with 16 bases between the two ends. Per germline, CDR1 MNHEY and CDR2 SMNVEV (reference sequence). In DNA form, the CDR3 reads TGTGCCAGCAGTTACCGGGGGGGACCCACTAGCAATCAGCCCCAGCATTTT. Encoded protein: CASSYRGGPTSNQPQHF.

The chain links TRBV9 to TRBJ1-3; D may be TRBD1 (5 bases). The CDR3 runs 14 residues. The V gene lost 4 bases and the J gene lost 2 bases, with 10 bases spanning the gap. Germline V gene data show CDR1 as SGDLS and CDR2 as YYNGEE. The CDR3 DNA reads as TGTGCCAGCAGCACGGGGGTGGCTGGAAACACCATATATTTT. This codes for CASSTGVAGNTIYF.

This chain links TRBV25-1 with TRBJ2-6; D perhaps matches TRBD1 (5 bases). Germline CDR1 reads MGHDK; CDR2 reads SYGVNS. The V and J ends lost 4 bases and 0 bases respectively, with 13 bases between them. The CDR3 runs to 17 residues. For the CDR3, the DNA is TGTGCCAGCAGTGCGGAGACAGTCCTCTCTGGGGCCAACGTCCTGACTTTC. It codes for CASSAETVLSGANVLTF.

The gene calls are TRBV5-1 and TRBJ2-3; 7 bases line up with TRBD2. V was pared by 0 bases and J by 3 bases, with 7 bases of the junction left unmatched. Germline V lookup: CDR1 SGHRS, CDR2 YFSETQ. This CDR3 has 16 amino acids. The CDR3 DNA sequence: TGCGCCAGCAGCTTGGGAAGCGGGATGGAGACAGATACGCAGTATTTT. This gives the protein CASSLGSGMETDTQYF.

The chain uses TRBV7-2 and TRBJ2-3, with TRBD2 identical over 7 bases. V was pared by 5 bases and J by 2 bases, with 4 bases of the junction left unmatched. CDR3 size: 14 residues. Germline-derived CDR1 and CDR2 are SGHTA and FQGNSA. For the CDR3, the DNA is TGTGCCAGCAGCCGGGGACTAAACACAGATACGCAGTATTTT. Its translation is CASSRGLNTDTQYF. The full variable domain, completed using reference TRBV7-2 and TRBJ2-3, is GAGVSQSPSNKVTEKGKDVELRCDPISGHTALYWYRQSLGQGLEFLIYFQGNSAPDKSGLPSDRFSAERTGGSVSTLTIQRTQQEDSAVYLCASSRGLNTDTQYFGPGTRLTVL.

This clone has more than one count but fewer than ten. The chain links TRBV7-2 to TRBJ2-7; perhaps TRBD2 as D (5 bases). V was trimmed by 6 bases and J by 0 bases, leaving 15 bases between them. Germline CDR1 reads SGHTA; CDR2 reads FQGNSA. CDR3 length equals 15 residues. CDR3 sequence (DNA): TGTGCCAGCAGGGAGGCGGGTATTAGCTCCTACGAGCAGTACTTC. This gives the protein CASREAGISSYEQYF.

This clone has a handful of counts. The rearrangement joins TRBV14 to TRBJ2-3; the D gene is possibly TRBD2 (6 bases). Trimming took 0 bases from V and 0 from J, leaving 13 bases between them. Per germline, CDR1 SGHDN and CDR2 FVKESK. The CDR3 covers 17 residues. The CDR3 sequence: CASSQDSAGTSTDTQYF. The CDR3, as DNA: TGTGCCAGCAGCCAAGATAGTGCGGGGACTAGCACAGATACGCAGTATTTT.

The rearrangement uses TRBV4-3 and TRBJ2-7, with 9 bases aligning to TRBD1. This CDR3 contains 15 residues. Germline assignment: CDR1 LGHNA and CDR2 YSLEER. Trimming took 4 bases from V and 7 from J; bases not matched to a gene: 11. As DNA, the CDR3 is TGCGCCAGCAGCCCGGACAGGGGACTTGGGAGGGAGCAGTACTTC. Protein sequence: CASSPDRGLGREQYF.

This clone was counted between two and nine times. The V call is TRBV30, the J call TRBJ2-4; the match to TRBD2 covers 11 bases. The CDR3 loop spans 15 amino acids. Germline trimming cut 0 bases from V and 6 bases from J; bases unmatched to any gene: 4. Germline CDR1 GTSNPN, CDR2 SVGIG (reference sequence). CDR3 DNA: TGTGCCTGGAGTGTAACTAGCGGGAGCGTAAACATTCAGTACTTC. It specifies CAWSVTSGSVNIQYF.

There are a few counts of this clone. The chain links TRBV30 to TRBJ1-6, with D unclear. Germline CDR1 and CDR2: GTSNPN and SVGIG (reference sequence). The V end lost 1 base, the J end lost 8 bases, and 6 bases lay between the germline ends. The CDR3 totals 12 residues. The CDR3 DNA is TGTGCCTGGAGTGACACAGATTCACCCCTCCACTTT. This translates into CAWSDTDSPLHF. The full variable domain, its missing parts supplied by reference TRBV30 and TRBJ1-6, is SQTIHQWPATLVQPVGSPLSLECTVEGTSNPNLYWYRQAAGRGLQLLFYSVGIGQISSEVPQNLSASRPQDRQFILSSKKLLLSDSGFYLCAWSDTDSPLHFGNGTRLTVT.

This clone has just a few counts. The V gene is TRBV19, the J gene TRBJ2-1; D may be TRBD1 (5 bases). The germline V gene has CDR1 LNHDA and CDR2 SQIVND (reference sequence). Trimming took off 7 bases at V and 4 bases at J, with 11 bases between the two ends. The length of the CDR3 is 13 residues. CDR3 bases: TGTGCCAGTACCGCCGACAGTTACAATGAGCAGTTCTTC. Its protein product is CASTADSYNEQFF.

This clone was seen more than once but under ten times. The chain combines TRBV4-3 with TRBJ1-2; perhaps TRBD1 as D (5 bases). The CDR3 length is 15 residues. Germline CDR1 LGHNA, CDR2 YSLEER. V was trimmed by 1 base and J by 4 bases, leaving 13 bases between them. CDR3 in amino acids: CASSQGRGSIYGYTF. CDR3 in DNA: TGCGCCAGCAGCCAAGGTAGGGGATCGATCTATGGCTACACCTTC.